The text below deals with one TCR beta chain. Antigen specificity is unknown. Other nucleotide sequences from this sample produce the same CDR3. Extracted RNA was reverse transcribed into cDNA, the sequencing template. The protocol was immunoSEQ multiplex PCR, while the TCRdb copy is restricted to in-frame clones and leaves out a portion. The sample shows around 100,000 clones, roughly three fifths of them seen only once. This specimen comes from a study of CD8+ T cells in alopecia areata. Study-wide context: It was 6 to 18 months of tofacitinib, and then there were 6 months off drug. Notes on the study in general: Only one nonresponder was present, which leaves the link between baseline CD8+ expansion and response uncertain.

Per germline, CDR1 SQVTM and CDR2 ANQGSEA. V lost 3 bases, J lost 6 bases, and 9 bases lay in between. This CDR3 has 12 amino acids. Treatment: oral pan-JAK inhibitor, 5-10 mg twice daily. CD4+ and CD8+ T cells were sorted from PBMCs stained for CD3, CD4 and CD8. The chain recombines TRBV29-1 with TRBJ2-1; possible D gene TRBD2, 7 bases. The receptor was isolated from a human donor with alopecia areata. The sequences come from CD4+ T cells sorted from blood, collected at week 24, from a patient treated with tofacitinib. DNA of the CDR3: TGCAGCGTTGAGGGAGGGGGCAATGAGCAGTTCTTC. Protein sequence: CSVEGGGNEQFF.